The TCR beta chain under discussion was sequenced for a study of response to subunit inactivated influenza vaccine. V was cut by 5 bases and J by 6 bases, with 7 bases left in between. CDR3 length: 11 residues. TCRdb fed the RT-PCR reads into MiXCR, producing one record per CDR3 protein. This sample yields some 540,000 distinct CDR3 sequences, of which approximately 24% are seen a single time; around 2.8% belongs to the top ten. This clonotype was found a few times. These same records also appear under a second study, on T cells expressing NK-cell markers. That work states: What made the TCR beta cDNA was 5'RACE template switching with UMIs. Dominant NKG2C+ clonotype frequencies of about 1.0-7.5% of CD8+ T cells were measured in about six donors. The CD3+CD56-NKG2C+ fraction of a handful of donors was also led by these clonotypes.

The chain is built from TRBV12-3 or TRBV12-4 and TRBJ1-2, with D maybe TRBD1 (5 bases). The sequencing here drew on CD4+ T cells sorted from PBMCs, taken roughly 13 days after vaccination. The source is a man over 45 who received an inactivated influenza vaccine. CDR3: CASSGGDGYTF. The CDR3 DNA sequence: TGTGCCAGCAGTGGGGGGGATGGCTACACCTTC.